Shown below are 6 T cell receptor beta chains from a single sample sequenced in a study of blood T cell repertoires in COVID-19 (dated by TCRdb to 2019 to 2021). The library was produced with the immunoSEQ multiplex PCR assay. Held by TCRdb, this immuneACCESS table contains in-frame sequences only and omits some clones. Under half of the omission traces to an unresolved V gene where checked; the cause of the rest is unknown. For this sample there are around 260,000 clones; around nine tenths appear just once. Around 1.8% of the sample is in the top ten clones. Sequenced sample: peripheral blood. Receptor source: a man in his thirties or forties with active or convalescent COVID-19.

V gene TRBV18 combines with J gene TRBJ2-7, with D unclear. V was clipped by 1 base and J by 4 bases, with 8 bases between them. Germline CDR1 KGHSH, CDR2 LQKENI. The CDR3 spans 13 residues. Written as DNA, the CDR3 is TGTGCCAGCTCACCACGTCAGAATTACGAGCAGTACTTC. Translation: CASSPRQNYEQYF.

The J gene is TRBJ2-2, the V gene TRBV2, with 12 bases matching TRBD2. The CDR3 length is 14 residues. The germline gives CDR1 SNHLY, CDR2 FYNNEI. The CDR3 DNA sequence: TGTGGAGTACGCCTAGCGGGGGGGTACGGGGAGCTGTTTTTT. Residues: CGVRLAGGYGELFF.

CDR3 coding DNA: TGTGCCAGCAGCTTAGGGAGCTCCTACGAGCAGTACTTC. Protein: CASSLGSSYEQYF. The V call is TRBV5-4, the J call TRBJ2-7; D possibly corresponds to TRBD2 (5 bases). Germline V gene lookup returns CDR1 SGHNT and CDR2 YYREEE (reference sequence). V shed 2 bases and J shed 0 bases, with 6 bases lying between them. The CDR3 covers 13 residues. Drawing the rest from reference TRBV5-4 and TRBJ2-7, the complete variable domain is ETGVTQSPTHLIKTRGQQVTLRCSSQSGHNTVSWYQQALGQGPQFIFQYYREEENGRGNFPPRFSGLQFPNYSSELNVNALELDDSALYLCASSLGSSYEQYFGPGTRLTVT.

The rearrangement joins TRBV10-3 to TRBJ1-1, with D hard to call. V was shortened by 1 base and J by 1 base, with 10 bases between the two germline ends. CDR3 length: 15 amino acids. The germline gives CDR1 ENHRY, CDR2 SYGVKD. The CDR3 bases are TGTGCCATCAGTGAGTATGGAGGCGAGAACACTGAAGCTTTCTTT. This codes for CAISEYGGENTEAFF.

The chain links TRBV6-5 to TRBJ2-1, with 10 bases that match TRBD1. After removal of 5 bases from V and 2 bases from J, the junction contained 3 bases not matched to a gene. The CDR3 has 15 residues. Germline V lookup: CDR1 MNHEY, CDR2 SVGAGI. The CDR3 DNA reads TGTGCCAGCAGTAGGGACAGGGGCCCCTACAATGAGCAGTTCTTC. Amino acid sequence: CASSRDRGPYNEQFF.

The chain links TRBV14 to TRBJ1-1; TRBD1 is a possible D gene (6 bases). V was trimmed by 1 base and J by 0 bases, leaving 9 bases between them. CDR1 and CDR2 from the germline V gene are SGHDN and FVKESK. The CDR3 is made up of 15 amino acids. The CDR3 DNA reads TGTGCCAGCAGCCAAGGGACAGACATGAACACTGAAGCTTTCTTT. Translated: CASSQGTDMNTEAFF.